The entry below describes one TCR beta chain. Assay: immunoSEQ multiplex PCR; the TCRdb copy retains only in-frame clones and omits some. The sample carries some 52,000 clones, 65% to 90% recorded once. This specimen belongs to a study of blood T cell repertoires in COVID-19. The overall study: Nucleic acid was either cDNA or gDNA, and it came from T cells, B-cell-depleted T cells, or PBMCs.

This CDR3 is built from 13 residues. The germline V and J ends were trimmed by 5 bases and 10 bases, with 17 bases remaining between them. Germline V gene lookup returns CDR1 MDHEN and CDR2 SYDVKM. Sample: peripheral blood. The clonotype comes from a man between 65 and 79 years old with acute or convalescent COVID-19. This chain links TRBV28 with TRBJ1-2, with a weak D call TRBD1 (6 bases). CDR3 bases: TGTGCCAGCAGTCCCCCGGACAGCGGAGCCTACACCTTC. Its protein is CASSPPDSGAYTF.